The present T cell receptor (beta chain) was sequenced within a study of cytomegalovirus exposure and HLA in healthy donors. Germline V gene data show CDR1 as MNHEY and CDR2 as SMNVEV (reference sequence). The CDR3 runs 15 residues. Trimming cost V 4 bases and J 3 bases; bases outside gene matches: 6. Concerning this clone: Its antigen is as yet unknown.

Study conclusions and caveats: Later analysis identified a missense DCLRE1C variant that was linked to TCR beta V- and J-gene trimming.

13 Jbeta primers and 60 Vbeta primers were used for the PCR. Profiling relied on immunoSEQ multiplex PCR, and the TCRdb table lists in-frame clones only, not all of them. Counted here are approximately 130,000 clones, more than 65% occurring once; the ten biggest clones make up more than 1.5%. The clonotype was recovered from a man aged 18 to 29 in good health and CMV-seronegative. The rearrangement joins TRBV27 to TRBJ2-7, with 10 bases aligning to TRBD1. Specimen: PBMCs. The CDR3 loop reads CASSSPGTGVYEQYF. The CDR3 DNA sequence: TGTGCCAGCAGTTCCCCCGGGACAGGGGTCTACGAGCAGTACTTC.